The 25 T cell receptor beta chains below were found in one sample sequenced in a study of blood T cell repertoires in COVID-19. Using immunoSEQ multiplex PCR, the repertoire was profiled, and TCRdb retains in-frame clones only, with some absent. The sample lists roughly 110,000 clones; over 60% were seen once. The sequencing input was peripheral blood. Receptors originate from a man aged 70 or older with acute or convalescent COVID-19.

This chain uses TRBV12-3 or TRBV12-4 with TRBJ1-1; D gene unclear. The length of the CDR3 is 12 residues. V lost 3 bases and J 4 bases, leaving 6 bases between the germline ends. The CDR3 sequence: CASSFSRTEAFF. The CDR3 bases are TGTGCCAGCAGTTTTAGTCGCACTGAAGCTTTCTTT.

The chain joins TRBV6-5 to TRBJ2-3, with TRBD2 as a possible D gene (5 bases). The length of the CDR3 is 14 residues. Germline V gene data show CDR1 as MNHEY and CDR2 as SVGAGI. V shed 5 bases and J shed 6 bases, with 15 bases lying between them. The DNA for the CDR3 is TGTGCCAGCAGTCCCGGGAAACGGATCGATACGCAGTATTTT. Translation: CASSPGKRIDTQYF.

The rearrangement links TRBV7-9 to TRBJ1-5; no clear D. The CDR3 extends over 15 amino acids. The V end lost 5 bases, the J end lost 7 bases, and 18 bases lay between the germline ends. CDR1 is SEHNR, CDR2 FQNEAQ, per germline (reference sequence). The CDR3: CASSLFGSDGQPQHF. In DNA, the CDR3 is TGTGCCAGCAGCCTCTTTGGGAGCGATGGGCAGCCCCAGCATTTT.

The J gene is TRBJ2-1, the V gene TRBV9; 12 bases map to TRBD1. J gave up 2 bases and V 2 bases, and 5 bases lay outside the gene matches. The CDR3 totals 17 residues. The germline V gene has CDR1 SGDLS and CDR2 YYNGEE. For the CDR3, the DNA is TGTGCCAGCAGCGTCGGGGGGACAGGGGGCCCCTACAATGAGCAGTTCTTC. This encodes CASSVGGTGGPYNEQFF.

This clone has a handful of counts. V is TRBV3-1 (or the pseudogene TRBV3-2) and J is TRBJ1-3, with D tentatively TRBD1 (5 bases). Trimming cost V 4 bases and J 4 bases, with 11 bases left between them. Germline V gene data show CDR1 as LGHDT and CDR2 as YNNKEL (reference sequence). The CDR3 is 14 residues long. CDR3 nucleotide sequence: TGTGCCAGCAGCCGTCAGGGAATCGGAAACACCATATATTTT. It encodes CASSRQGIGNTIYF.

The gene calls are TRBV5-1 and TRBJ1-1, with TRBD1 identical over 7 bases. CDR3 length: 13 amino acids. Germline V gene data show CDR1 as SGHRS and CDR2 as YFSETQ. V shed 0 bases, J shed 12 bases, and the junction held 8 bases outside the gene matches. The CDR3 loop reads CASSLAPDRNSFF. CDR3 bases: TGCGCCAGCAGCTTGGCCCCGGACAGGAACTCTTTCTTT.

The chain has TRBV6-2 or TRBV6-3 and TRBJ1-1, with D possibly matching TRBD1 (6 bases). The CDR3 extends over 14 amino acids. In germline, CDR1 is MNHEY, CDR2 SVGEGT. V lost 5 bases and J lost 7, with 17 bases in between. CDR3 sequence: CASSLAWGLVEAFF. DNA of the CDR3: TGTGCCAGCAGTCTTGCCTGGGGGCTTGTTGAAGCTTTCTTT.

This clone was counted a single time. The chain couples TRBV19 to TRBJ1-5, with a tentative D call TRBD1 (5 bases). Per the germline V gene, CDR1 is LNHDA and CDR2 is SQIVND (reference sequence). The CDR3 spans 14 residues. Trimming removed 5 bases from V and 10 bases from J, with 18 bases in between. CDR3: CASSSDRSPNPQHF. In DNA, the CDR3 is TGTGCCAGTAGTTCCGACAGATCCCCAAATCCCCAGCATTTT.

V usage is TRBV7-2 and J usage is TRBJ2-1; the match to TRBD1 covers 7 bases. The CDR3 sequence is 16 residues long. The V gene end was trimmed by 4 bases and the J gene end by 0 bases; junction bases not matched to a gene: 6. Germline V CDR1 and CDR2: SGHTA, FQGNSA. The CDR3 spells CASSSSGGSSYNEQFF. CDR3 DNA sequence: TGTGCCAGCAGCTCGTCAGGGGGAAGCTCCTACAATGAGCAGTTCTTC.

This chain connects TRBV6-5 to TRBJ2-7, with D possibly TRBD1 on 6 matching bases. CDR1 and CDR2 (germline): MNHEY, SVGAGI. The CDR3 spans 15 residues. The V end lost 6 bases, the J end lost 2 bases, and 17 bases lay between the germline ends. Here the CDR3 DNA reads TGTGCCAGCAGCCTCTCGGGACAAGGGGCCTACGAGCAGTACTTC. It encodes CASSLSGQGAYEQYF.

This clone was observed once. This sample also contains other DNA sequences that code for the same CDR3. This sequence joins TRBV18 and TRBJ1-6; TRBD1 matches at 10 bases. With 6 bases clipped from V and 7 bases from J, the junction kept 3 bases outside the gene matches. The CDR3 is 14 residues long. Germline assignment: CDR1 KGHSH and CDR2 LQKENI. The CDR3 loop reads CASSLDRGNSPLHF. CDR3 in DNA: TGTGCCAGCTCTTTGGACAGGGGGAATTCACCCCTCCACTTT.

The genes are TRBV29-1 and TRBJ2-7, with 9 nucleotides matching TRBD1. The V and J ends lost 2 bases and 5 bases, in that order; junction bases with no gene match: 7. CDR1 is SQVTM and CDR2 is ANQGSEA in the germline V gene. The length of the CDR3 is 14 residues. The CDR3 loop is CSVESDRGVHEQYF. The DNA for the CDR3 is TGCAGCGTTGAATCGGACAGGGGAGTCCACGAGCAGTACTTC.

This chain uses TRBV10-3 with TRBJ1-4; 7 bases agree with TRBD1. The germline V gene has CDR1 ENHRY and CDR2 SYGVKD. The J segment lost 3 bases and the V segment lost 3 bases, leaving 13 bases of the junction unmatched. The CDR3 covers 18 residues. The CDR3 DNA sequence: TGTGCCATCAGTGATAGTCTACGACAGGGTACAGCTAATGAAAAACTGTTTTTT. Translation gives CAISDSLRQGTANEKLFF.

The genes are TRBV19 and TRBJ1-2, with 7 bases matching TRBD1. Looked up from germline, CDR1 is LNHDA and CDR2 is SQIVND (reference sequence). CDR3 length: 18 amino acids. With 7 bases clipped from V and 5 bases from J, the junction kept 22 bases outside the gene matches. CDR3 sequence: CASTLGPGGQVEIYGYTF. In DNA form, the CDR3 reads TGTGCCAGTACCCTAGGACCGGGTGGACAGGTAGAAATTTATGGCTACACCTTC.

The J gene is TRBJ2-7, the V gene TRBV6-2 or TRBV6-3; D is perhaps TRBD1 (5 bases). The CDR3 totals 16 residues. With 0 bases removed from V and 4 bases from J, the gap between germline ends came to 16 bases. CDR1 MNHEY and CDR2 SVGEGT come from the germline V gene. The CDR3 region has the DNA TGTGCCAGCAGTTACTCGACCCCCCCAGGGTGGTACGAGCAGTACTTC. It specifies CASSYSTPPGWYEQYF.

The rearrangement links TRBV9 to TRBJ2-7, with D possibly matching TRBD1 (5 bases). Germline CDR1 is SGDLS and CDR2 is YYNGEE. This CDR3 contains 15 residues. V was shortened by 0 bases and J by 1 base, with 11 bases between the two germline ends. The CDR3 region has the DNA TGTGCCAGCAGCGTAGCCGCAGGGTATTCCTACGAGCAGTACTTC. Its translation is CASSVAAGYSYEQYF.

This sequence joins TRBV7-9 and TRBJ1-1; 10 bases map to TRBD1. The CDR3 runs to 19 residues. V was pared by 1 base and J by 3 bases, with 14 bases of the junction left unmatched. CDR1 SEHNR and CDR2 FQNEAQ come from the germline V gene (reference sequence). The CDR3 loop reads CASSLGARQGAKMDTEAFF. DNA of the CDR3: TGTGCCAGCAGCTTAGGCGCCAGACAGGGGGCGAAGATGGACACTGAAGCTTTCTTT.

The CDR3 DNA reads TGTGCCAGCAGCTCGGGGTTTGGAGGGAGAGGAGAAAAACTGTTTTTT. Protein: CASSSGFGGRGEKLFF. The chain employs TRBV7-9 and TRBJ1-4; D is unclear. Per the germline V gene, CDR1 is SEHNR and CDR2 is FQNEAQ (reference sequence). CDR3 length equals 16 residues. V shed 4 bases and J shed 8 bases, with 20 bases lying between them.

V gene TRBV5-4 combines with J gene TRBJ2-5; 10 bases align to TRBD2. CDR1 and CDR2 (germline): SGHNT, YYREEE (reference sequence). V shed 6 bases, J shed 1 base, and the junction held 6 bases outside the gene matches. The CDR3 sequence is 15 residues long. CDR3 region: CASTQTSGIQETQYF. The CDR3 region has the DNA TGTGCCAGCACTCAAACTAGCGGGATCCAAGAGACCCAGTACTTC.

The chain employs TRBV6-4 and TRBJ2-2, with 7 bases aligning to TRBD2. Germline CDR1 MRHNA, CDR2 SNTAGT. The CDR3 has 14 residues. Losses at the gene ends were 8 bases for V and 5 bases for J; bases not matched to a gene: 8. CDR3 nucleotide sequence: TGTGCCAGCGGCGAGACGGGGGGAACCGGGGAGCTGTTTTTT. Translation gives CASGETGGTGELFF.

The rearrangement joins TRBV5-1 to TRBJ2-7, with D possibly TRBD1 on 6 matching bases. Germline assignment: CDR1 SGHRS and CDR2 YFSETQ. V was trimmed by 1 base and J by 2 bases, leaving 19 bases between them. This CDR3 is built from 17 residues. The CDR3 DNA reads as TGCGCCAGCAGCTTGCTTAGCGATCGGACAGCGACCTACGAGCAGTACTTC. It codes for CASSLLSDRTATYEQYF.

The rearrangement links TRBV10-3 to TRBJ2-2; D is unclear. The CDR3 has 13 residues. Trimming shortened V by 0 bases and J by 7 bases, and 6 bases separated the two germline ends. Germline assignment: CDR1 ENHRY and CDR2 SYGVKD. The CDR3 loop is CAISESALGELFF. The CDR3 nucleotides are TGTGCCATCAGTGAGTCAGCCCTCGGGGAGCTGTTTTTT.

The CDR3 protein is CASSIQGRAGYTF. CDR3 nucleotides: TGTGCCAGTAGTATACAGGGGCGGGCTGGCTACACCTTC. The V call is TRBV19, the J call TRBJ1-2; D might be TRBD1 (6 bases). From germline, CDR1 is LNHDA and CDR2 SQIVND (reference sequence). There are 13 residues in the CDR3. V lost 2 bases and J 7 bases, leaving 11 bases between the germline ends.

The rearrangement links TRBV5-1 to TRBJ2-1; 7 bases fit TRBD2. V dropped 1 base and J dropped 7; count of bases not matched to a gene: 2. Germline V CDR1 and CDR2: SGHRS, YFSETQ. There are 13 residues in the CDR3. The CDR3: CASSLMGGNEQFF. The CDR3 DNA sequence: TGCGCCAGCAGCTTGATGGGGGGGAATGAGCAGTTCTTC.

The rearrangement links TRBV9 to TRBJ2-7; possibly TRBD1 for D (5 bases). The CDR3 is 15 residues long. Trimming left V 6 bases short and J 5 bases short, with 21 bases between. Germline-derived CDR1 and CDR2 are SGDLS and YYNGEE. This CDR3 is CASTQGVSPRDEQYF. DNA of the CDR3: TGTGCCAGCACCCAAGGGGTTTCCCCACGGGACGAGCAGTACTTC.